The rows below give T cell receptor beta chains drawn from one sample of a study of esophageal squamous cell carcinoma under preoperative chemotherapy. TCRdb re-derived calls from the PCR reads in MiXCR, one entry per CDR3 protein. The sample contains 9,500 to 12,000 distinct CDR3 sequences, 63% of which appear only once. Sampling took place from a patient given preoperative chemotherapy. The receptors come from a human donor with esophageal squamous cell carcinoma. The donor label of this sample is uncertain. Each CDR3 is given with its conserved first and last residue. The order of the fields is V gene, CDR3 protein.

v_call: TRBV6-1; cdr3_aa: CASSVQEKDTQYF
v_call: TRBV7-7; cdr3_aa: CASSPSNHLPGELFF
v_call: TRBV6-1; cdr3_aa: CASSSRGLGSGLAATETQYF
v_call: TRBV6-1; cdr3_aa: CASTAGLFSGANVLTF
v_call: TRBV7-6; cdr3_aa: CASSLSSRTEAFF
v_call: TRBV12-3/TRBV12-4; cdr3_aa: CASTLSAGSNEQFF
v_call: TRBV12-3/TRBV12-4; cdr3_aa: CASSGGDRDTGELFF
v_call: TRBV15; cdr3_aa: CATSREKWTALNEKLFF
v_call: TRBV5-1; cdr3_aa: CASSATSGRLTGELFF
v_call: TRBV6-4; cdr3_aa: CASSDSGGSAKNIQYF
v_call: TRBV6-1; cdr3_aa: CASTINGQGYNEQFF
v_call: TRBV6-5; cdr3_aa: CASSYSRTGRIETQFF
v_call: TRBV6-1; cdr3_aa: CASSEGSPLHF
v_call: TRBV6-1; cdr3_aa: CASRLSAISGNTIYF
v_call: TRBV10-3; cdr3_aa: CATFESGQGVHEQYF
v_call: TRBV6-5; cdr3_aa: CASSYTPGSYNAQYF
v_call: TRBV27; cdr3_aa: CASSPRDGSPGGFF
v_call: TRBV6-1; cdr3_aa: CASSKWGQPDYNEQLF
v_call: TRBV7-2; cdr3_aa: CASSLVLDRGQETQFF
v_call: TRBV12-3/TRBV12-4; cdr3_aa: CASSLLWGAYNEQFF
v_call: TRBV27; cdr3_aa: CASSTGTGGWNEQFF
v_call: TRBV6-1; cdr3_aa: CASSEAFAGPRETQYF
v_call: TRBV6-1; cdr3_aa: CARGEENSDEQFF
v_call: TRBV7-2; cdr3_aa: CASSVIGAGGRKETQYF
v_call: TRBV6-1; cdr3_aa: CASSEGPLDRYYGYTF
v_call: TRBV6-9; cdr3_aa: CASSLPGYSSYEQYF
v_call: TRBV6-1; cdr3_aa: CASREFWGRYPDTQYF
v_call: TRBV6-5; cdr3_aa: CAKSCAKVGEQFF
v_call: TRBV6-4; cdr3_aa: CASSDSSRANHEEQFF
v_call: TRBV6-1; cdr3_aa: CASSGDGDADTQYF
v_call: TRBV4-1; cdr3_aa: CASSQGMDLQETQYF
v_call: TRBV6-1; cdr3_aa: CASRARYNTQFF
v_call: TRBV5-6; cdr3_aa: CASRLKGSSYEQYF
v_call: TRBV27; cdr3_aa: CASSSGQNEQYF
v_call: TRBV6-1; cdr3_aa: CASRELGGSDTDTQYF
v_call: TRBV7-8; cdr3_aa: CASSLDVTDTQYF
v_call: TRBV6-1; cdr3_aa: CASRKAGPGPYEQFF
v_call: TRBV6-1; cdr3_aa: CASSEPGTVPYNEQFF
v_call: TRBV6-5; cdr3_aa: CASSYKGRGTDTQYF
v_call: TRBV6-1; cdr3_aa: CASRDLAGVNTDKQYF
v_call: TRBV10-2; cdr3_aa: CASSGTSTSSDEQYF
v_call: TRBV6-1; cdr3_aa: CARGVREKDTQYF
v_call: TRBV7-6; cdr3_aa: CASSQQGAVYEQYF
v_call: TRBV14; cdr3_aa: CASSTGWGTEAFF
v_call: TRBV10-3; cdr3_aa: CASSESSGEQFF
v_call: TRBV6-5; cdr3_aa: CASSSRDTEAFF
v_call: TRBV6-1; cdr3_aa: CASRRHVQETQFF
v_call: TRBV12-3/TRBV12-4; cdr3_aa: CASSVGGPSYNEQFF
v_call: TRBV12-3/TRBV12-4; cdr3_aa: CASNSGGLAGERSADTQYF
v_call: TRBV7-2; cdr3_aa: CASSLELLAGGFYEQFF
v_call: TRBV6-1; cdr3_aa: CASSEEGYHDTQYF
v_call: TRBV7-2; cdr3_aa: CASSPPTDSRGQFF
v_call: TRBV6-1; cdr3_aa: CASSPGQHTDTQYF